Given below is one T cell receptor (beta chain) in context. Antigen specificity is unknown. CDR3 length: 15 residues. Germline lookup yields CDR1 SGDLS and CDR2 YYNGEE. J gave up 6 bases and V 3 bases, and 8 bases lay outside the gene matches. The assay used deep level. Clones were sequenced by immunoSEQ multiplex PCR, and TCRdb holds only the in-frame ones, with some missing. The top ten hold 0.11% of the sample, which has hundreds of thousands of clones, roughly 96% seen once. This entry belongs to a study of shared clonotypes between healthy human individuals. Points from the study as a whole: Only blood samples were collected, and tissue repertoires likely differ. A small donor pool kept down the genetic and exposure-history diversity that was represented.

Naive CD8 populations comprised CD45RO-negative cells positively selected for CCR7, excluding terminally differentiated effector memory CD45RA+ cells. This TCR derives from a woman in her twenties or thirties in good health. V usage is TRBV9 and J usage is TRBJ2-3; 9 nucleotides align to TRBD2. The source material was naive CD8+ T cells sorted from blood. CDR3 nucleotides: TGTGCCAGCAGCGCTTTAGCGGGAGTCAGCGATACGCAGTATTTT. Translation: CASSALAGVSDTQYF.